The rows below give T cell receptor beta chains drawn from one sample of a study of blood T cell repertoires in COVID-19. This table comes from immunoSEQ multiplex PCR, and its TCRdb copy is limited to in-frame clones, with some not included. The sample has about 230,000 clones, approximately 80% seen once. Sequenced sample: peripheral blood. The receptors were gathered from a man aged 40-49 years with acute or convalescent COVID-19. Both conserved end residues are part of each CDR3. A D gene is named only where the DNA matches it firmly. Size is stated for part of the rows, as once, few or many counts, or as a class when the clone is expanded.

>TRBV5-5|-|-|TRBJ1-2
TGTGCCAGCAGCTTCTATTCGACAACTGAAGGCTACACCTTC
CASSFYSTTEGYTF
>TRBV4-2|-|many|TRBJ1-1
TGTGCCAGCAGCCAAGATTTCCGGGACTCGACGTCGGGCACTGAAGCTTTCTTT
CASSQDFRDSTSGTEAFF
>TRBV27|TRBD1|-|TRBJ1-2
TGTGCCAGCAGCCCCACAGGGGGCGCATATGGCTACACCTTC
CASSPTGGAYGYTF
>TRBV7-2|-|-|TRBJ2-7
TGTGCCAGCAGCTTAATGGGGTCAGAGGGATACGAGCAGTACTTC
CASSLMGSEGYEQYF
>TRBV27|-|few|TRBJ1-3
TGTGCCAGCAGCCGAGACCAGGATGCTGGAAACACCATATATTTT
CASSRDQDAGNTIYF
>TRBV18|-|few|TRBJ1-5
TGTGCCAGCTCAGCGGATCCCTTTGTCGGCCTCCAGCATTTT
CASSADPFVGLQHF
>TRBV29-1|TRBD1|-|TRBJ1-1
TGCAGCGTGACAGGGGTGGGCACTGAAGCTTTCTTT
CSVTGVGTEAFF
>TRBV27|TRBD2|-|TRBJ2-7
TGTGCCAGCAGGATAGCGGGAAGGTTCGACGAGCAGTACTTC
CASRIAGRFDEQYF
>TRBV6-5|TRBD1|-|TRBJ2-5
TGTGCCAGCAGTCCGGGACAGGGGGCGAGAGAGACCCAGTACTTC
CASSPGQGARETQYF
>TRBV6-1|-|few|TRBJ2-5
TGTGCCAGCAGTGATTTACCACTGGGACTTAGCCAAGAGACCCAGTACTTC
CASSDLPLGLSQETQYF
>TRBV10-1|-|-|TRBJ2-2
TGCGCCAGCAGCCGGGACACTAACACCGGGGAGCTGTTTTTT
CASSRDTNTGELFF
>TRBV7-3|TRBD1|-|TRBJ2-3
TGTGCCAGCAGCCCAACGGGACAGCGCACAGATACGCAGTATTTT
CASSPTGQRTDTQYF
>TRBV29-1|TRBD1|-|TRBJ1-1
TGCAGCGTTGTTGACAGGGGAGGTCGGTTGGCTTTCTTT
CSVVDRGGRLAFF
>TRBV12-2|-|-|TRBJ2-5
TGTGCTTATACCAGGATCCACCAGACCCAGTACTTC
CAYTRIHQTQYF
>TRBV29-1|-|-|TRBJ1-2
TGCAGCGGGGCATATGCAGGCTATGGCTACACCTTC
CSGAYAGYGYTF
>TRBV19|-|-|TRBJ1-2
TGTGCCTCAAACTTGGGGCAGGGGCGATTTGGCTACACCTTC
CASNLGQGRFGYTF
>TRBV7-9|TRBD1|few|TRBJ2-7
TGTGCCAGCAGCTCATTCCTATCTTTTCAGGGGGCCGACTACGAGCAGTACTTC
CASSSFLSFQGADYEQYF
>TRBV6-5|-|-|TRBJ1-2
TGTGCCAGCAGTTTGACGGACACTAACTATGGCTACACCTTC
CASSLTDTNYGYTF
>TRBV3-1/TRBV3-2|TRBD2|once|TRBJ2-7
TGTGCCAGCAGAGACAGCGGGAGACTTAATTACGAGCAGTACTTC
CASRDSGRLNYEQYF
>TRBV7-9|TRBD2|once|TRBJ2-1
TGTGCCAGCAGCTTAGTGATGGGGGGGTACAATGAGCAGTTCTTC
CASSLVMGGYNEQFF
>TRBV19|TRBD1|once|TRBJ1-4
TGTGCCAGTACCTCGACCGAGGGGGCAGCTAATGAAAAACTGTTTTTT
CASTSTEGAANEKLFF
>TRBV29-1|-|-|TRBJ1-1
TGCAGCGTTGAAACAGTGAACACTGAAGCTTTCTTT
CSVETVNTEAFF
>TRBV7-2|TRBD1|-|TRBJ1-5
TGTGCCAGCAGCTTAAAAGCGACAGGGAATCAGCCCCAGCATTTT
CASSLKATGNQPQHF
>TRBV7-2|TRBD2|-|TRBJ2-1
TGTGCCAGCAGCTTTCTAGCGGGAAATGAGCAGTTCTTC
CASSFLAGNEQFF
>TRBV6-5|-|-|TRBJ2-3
TGTGCCAGCAGCCCCGGACTCGAGGTGGATACGCAGTATTTT
CASSPGLEVDTQYF
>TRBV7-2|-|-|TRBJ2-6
TGTGCCAGCAGCCGGGGCGGGACTGGGGCCAACGTCCTGACTTTC
CASSRGGTGANVLTF
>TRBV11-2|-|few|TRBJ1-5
TGTGCCAGCAGCCTGGAGATTGATCAGCCCCAGCATTTT
CASSLEIDQPQHF
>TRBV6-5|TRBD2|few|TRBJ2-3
TGTGCCAGCAGTTATCTAGCGGGAGTCACAGATACGCAGTATTTT
CASSYLAGVTDTQYF
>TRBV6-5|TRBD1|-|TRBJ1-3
TGTGCCAGCAGTTCCGACAGGGTCGGGGACACCATATATTTT
CASSSDRVGDTIYF
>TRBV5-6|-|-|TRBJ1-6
TGTGCCAGCAGCTTGGTGGGCCCGAACGATCCTAATTCACCCCTCCACTTT
CASSLVGPNDPNSPLHF
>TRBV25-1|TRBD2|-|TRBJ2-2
TGTGCCAGCAGTGACCCGACTAGCGGGATCACCGGGGAGCTGTTTTTT
CASSDPTSGITGELFF
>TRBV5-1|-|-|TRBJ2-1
TGCGCCAGCAGCTTTTCGGGGGACCATGAGCAGTTCTTC
CASSFSGDHEQFF
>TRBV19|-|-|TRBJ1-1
TGTGCCAGTAGTATTAGGGGCTCTGGGACTGAAGCTTTCTTT
CASSIRGSGTEAFF
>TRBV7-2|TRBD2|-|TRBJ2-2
TGTGCCAGCAGCTTAACTAGCGGAGGGGGGGACACCGGGGAGCTGTTTTTT
CASSLTSGGGDTGELFF
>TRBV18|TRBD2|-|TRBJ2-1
TGTGCCAGCTCACCCCGGACTAGCGGGATTAATGAGCAGTTCTTC
CASSPRTSGINEQFF
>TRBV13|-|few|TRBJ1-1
TGTGCCAGCAGCCCCAATCGAGAAAGGGGCTCGAACACTGAAGCTTTCTTT
CASSPNRERGSNTEAFF
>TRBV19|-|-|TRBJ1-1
TGTGCCAGTAGCCTCAGGGGCCAGGACACTGAAGCTTTCTTT
CASSLRGQDTEAFF
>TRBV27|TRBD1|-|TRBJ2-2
TGTGCCAGCAGTGGGGACAGGGCCACCGGGGAGCTGTTTTTT
CASSGDRATGELFF
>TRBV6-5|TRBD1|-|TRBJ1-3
TGTGCCAGCAGTTACACGATGGACAGGGGAAACACCATATATTTT
CASSYTMDRGNTIYF
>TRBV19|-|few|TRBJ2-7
TGTGCCAGTAGTTCCGGCCCTCGCCTCCCGGGCGAGCAGTACTTC
CASSSGPRLPGEQYF
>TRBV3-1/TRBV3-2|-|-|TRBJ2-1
TGTGCCAGCAGCCCAACCCTAACAGACAATGAGCAGTTCTTC
CASSPTLTDNEQFF
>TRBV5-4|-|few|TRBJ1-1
TGTGCCAGCAGCACTAGCCGGGGCCAGACTGAAGCTTTCTTT
CASSTSRGQTEAFF
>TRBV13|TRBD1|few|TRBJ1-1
TGTGCCAGCAGCAACGACAGGGTGGCTGAAGCTTTCTTT
CASSNDRVAEAFF
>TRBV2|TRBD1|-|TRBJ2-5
TGTGCCAGCAGGCTGGACAGGGGGCCAGAGACCCAGTACTTC
CASRLDRGPETQYF
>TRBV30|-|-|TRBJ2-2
TGTGCCTGGAGAGCCTCCCAGGTGATAAACACCGGGGAGCTGTTTTTT
CAWRASQVINTGELFF
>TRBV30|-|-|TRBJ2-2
TGTGCCTGGAGTGTACAGGGAGCCGGGGAGCTGTTTTTT
CAWSVQGAGELFF
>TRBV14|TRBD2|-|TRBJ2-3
TGTGCCAGCAGCCAGAGGTTGCGGGAGAGGTCGGATACGCAGTATTTT
CASSQRLRERSDTQYF
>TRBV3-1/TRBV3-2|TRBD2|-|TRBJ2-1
TGTGCCAGCAGCCAGGGACTAGCGGGGGTATACAATGAGCAGTTCTTC
CASSQGLAGVYNEQFF
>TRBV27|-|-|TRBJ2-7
TGTGCCAGCACCGCATCCGGGGGATTAAGCTCCTACGAGCAGTACTTC
CASTASGGLSSYEQYF
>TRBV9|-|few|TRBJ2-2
TGTGCCAGCAGCCATCCCGGGTGGAGGAGGAACACCGGGGAGCTGTTTTTT
CASSHPGWRRNTGELFF
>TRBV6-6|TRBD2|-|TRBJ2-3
TGTGCCAGCTGTAGCGGGAGTTTGACGGGCACAGATACGCAGTATTTT
CASCSGSLTGTDTQYF
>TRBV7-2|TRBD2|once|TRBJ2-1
TGTGCCAGCAGCCGTTCCGGGACTAGCGGGAGGACAGGCAATGAGCAGTTCTTC
CASSRSGTSGRTGNEQFF
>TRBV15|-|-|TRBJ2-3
TGTGCCACCAGCAGAGGATCCGGCGGGACCGGCAAACACACAGATACGCAGTATTTT
CATSRGSGGTGKHTDTQYF
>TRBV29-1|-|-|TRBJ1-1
TGCAGCGGGGATGGACAGTCTGAAGCTTTCTTT
CSGDGQSEAFF
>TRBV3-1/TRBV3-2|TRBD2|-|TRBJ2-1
TGTGCCAGCAGCCAAGATCAGACTAGCGGGAGGGAGCAGTTCTTC
CASSQDQTSGREQFF
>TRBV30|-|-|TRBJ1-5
TGTGCCTGGAGTGGTTTGGCAGGGGTCAATCAGCCCCAGCATTTT
CAWSGLAGVNQPQHF
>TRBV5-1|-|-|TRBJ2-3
TGCGCCAGCAGGGCTCGGGAAACCCCCACAGATACGCAGTATTTT
CASRARETPTDTQYF
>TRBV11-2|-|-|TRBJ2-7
TGTGCCAGCAGCCTCACCCTCACTAGGGCCCTACCCTACGAGCAGTACTTC
CASSLTLTRALPYEQYF
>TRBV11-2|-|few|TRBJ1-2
TGTGCCAGCAGCCCGGACACCCGCTTTTTTAACTATGGCTACACCTTC
CASSPDTRFFNYGYTF
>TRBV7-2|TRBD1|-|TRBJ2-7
TGTGCCAGCAGCACGCCCCAGGACAGGGTGGCCTACGAGCAGTACTTC
CASSTPQDRVAYEQYF